Shown below are 5 T cell receptor beta chains from a single sample sequenced in a study of glioma-infiltrating T cells. The iRepertoire nested amplicon-rescue multiplex PCR amplified TCR alpha and beta CDR3s from RNA. TCRdb re-called the multiplex PCR reads with MiXCR, one entry per CDR3 protein. The profile shows roughly 20,000 distinct CDR3 sequences, just under 25% of them singletons. Specimen: glioma tissue, nonneoplastic brain tissue, or PBMCs (not recorded which). The origin of the receptors is a human donor with low-grade glioma or glioblastoma, undergoing nonglioma brain surgery, or in good health (not recorded which).

This clonotype was found many times. The chain joins TRBV20-1 to TRBJ1-1; D remains ambiguous. V gave up 6 bases and J gave up 7 bases, with 18 bases separating them. CDR1 DFQATT and CDR2 SNEGSKA come from the germline V gene (reference sequence). This CDR3 is 13 amino acids long. The chain's CDR3 is CSASRHGRLEAFF. CDR3 nucleotides: TGCAGTGCAAGCCGACATGGCCGGCTTGAAGCTTTCTTT.

This clonotype was observed at least ten times. This chain connects TRBV20-1 to TRBJ2-2; 9 bases line up with TRBD2. The germline CDR1 and CDR2 sequences are DFQATT and SNEGSKA (reference sequence). There are 16 residues in the CDR3. The trim removed 3 bases at V and 3 bases at J, leaving 8 bases unmatched. The CDR3 loop is CSASSSGGTYTGELFF. The CDR3 DNA is TGCAGTGCTAGTTCGAGCGGGGGGACCTACACCGGGGAGCTGTTTTTT.

On this clonotype: Possible read error: a much larger clone is one base away. This chain connects TRBV15 to TRBJ2-2; D unclear. Looked up from germline, CDR1 is LNHNV and CDR2 is YYDKDF (reference sequence). The CDR3 is made up of 14 amino acids. V lost 6 bases, J lost 6 bases, and 14 bases lay in between. The CDR3 DNA reads as TGTGCCACCAGGGGCGAAACCCTCGCCGGGGAGCTGTTTTTT. Residues: CATRGETLAGELFF.

This clonotype was detected many times. The J gene is TRBJ1-1, the V gene TRBV12-3 or TRBV12-4; TRBD1 matches 8 bases. This CDR3 is built from 14 residues. J gave up 7 bases and V 5 bases, and 9 bases lay outside the gene matches. CDR3 nucleotides: TGTGCCAGCAGTGTACCGGACAGGGTGGGTGAAGCTTTCTTT. Amino acid sequence: CASSVPDRVGEAFF.

Concerning this clonotype: A much more abundant neighbour one base away suggests this may be a read error. The chain uses TRBV7-8 and TRBJ1-5, with a tentative D call TRBD1 (5 bases). The CDR3 sequence is 16 residues long. Germline lookup yields CDR1 SGHVS and CDR2 FQNEAQ. V shed 2 bases and J shed 0 bases, with 11 bases lying between them. The CDR3 DNA follows: TGTGCCAGCAGCTTACAGGGCCAGAATAGCAATCAGCCCCAGCATTTT. This sequence encodes CASSLQGQNSNQPQHF. Variable domain in full (rest from reference TRBV7-8 and TRBJ1-5): GAGVSQSPRYKVAKRGQDVALRCDPISGHVSLFWYQQALGQGPEFLTYFQNEAQLDKSGLPSDRFFAERPEGSVSTLKIQRTQQEDSAVYLCASSLQGQNSNQPQHFGDGTRLSIL.